Following are 18 T cell receptor beta chains from one sample sequenced in a study of blood T cell repertoires in COVID-19. TCRdb's table, derived via immunoSEQ multiplex PCR, lists solely in-frame clones and lacks some. The data hold 350,000 to 450,000 clones, with roughly nine tenths observed a single time. Sequences were obtained from peripheral blood. The receptors were gathered from a man in his forties or fifties with acute or convalescent COVID-19.

This chain uses TRBV3-1 (or the pseudogene TRBV3-2) with TRBJ1-6; a weak D match, TRBD1 (6 bases). This CDR3 contains 13 residues. Germline CDR1 reads LGHDT; CDR2 reads YNNKEL (reference sequence). V lost 4 bases and J 7 bases, leaving 8 bases between the germline ends. The CDR3 nucleotides read TGTGCCAGCAGCCCCGGACAGAATTCACCCCTCCACTTT. Its protein product is CASSPGQNSPLHF.

The chain uses TRBV11-2 and TRBJ2-4, with D unclear. V was shortened by 5 bases and J by 1 base, with 6 bases between the two germline ends. The CDR3 length is 13 residues. CDR1 SGHAT and CDR2 FQNNGV come from the germline V gene. Written as DNA, the CDR3 is TGTGCCAGCAGCCCCCTGGCCAAAAACATTCAGTACTTC. It encodes CASSPLAKNIQYF.

This clone was observed a handful of times. The chain links TRBV7-9 to TRBJ1-4; D unclear. CDR3 length: 17 residues. Trimming left V 1 base short and J 0 bases short, with 12 bases between. The germline V gene has CDR1 SEHNR and CDR2 FQNEAQ (reference sequence). The CDR3 coding sequence is TGTGCCAGCAGCTTAGAGGTTCGAACAGCAACTAATGAAAAACTGTTTTTT. This translates into CASSLEVRTATNEKLFF.

The V gene is TRBV6-1, the J gene TRBJ1-5, with 10 positions matching TRBD1. This CDR3 contains 14 residues. After removal of 2 bases from V and 6 bases from J, the junction contained 1 base not matched to a gene. Germline-derived CDR1 and CDR2 are MNHNS and SASEGT. CDR3 loop: CASSERDRGQPQHF. The DNA for the CDR3 is TGTGCCAGCAGTGAACGGGACAGGGGTCAGCCCCAGCATTTT.

This chain uses TRBV2 with TRBJ1-2; 8 bases are shared with TRBD1. CDR3 length: 16 amino acids. The V segment lost 7 bases and the J segment 0 bases; nucleotides outside the gene matches: 10. CDR1 SNHLY and CDR2 FYNNEI come from the germline V gene. The CDR3 loop is CASNNLGQGANYGYTF. The CDR3 nucleotides are TGTGCCAGCAATAACCTAGGACAGGGAGCTAACTATGGCTACACCTTC.

The chain carries TRBV7-2 and TRBJ1-4; D gene uncertain. Trimming stripped 3 bases from V and 5 bases from J, with 16 bases between. The CDR3 covers 16 residues. Germline V gene lookup returns CDR1 SGHTA and CDR2 FQGNSA. CDR3 bases: TGTGCCAGCAGCTTGGGCAGTCAGAGAGGGAATGAAAAACTGTTTTTT. It codes for CASSLGSQRGNEKLFF.

DNA for the CDR3: TGTGCCAGCGGAGGGGCTAGCGGGAGGAGAACAGATACGCAGTATTTT. Its translation is CASGGASGRRTDTQYF. The V call is TRBV28, the J call TRBJ2-3; 11 bases are shared with TRBD2. J was trimmed by 3 bases and V by 8 bases; bases with no gene match: 10. Germline values: CDR1 MDHEN, CDR2 SYDVKM. This CDR3 has 16 residues.

The gene calls are TRBV5-4 and TRBJ1-1, with no clear D. Germline V CDR1 and CDR2: SGHNT, YYREEE (reference sequence). The CDR3 is 14 amino acids. Trimming took off 0 bases at V and 5 bases at J, with 11 bases between the two ends. The CDR3 DNA reads TGTGCCAGCAGCTTGGAGGGAGGGTCTACTGAAGCTTTCTTT. This sequence encodes CASSLEGGSTEAFF. The entire variable domain, with the rest obtained from reference TRBV5-4 and TRBJ1-1, is as follows: ETGVTQSPTHLIKTRGQQVTLRCSSQSGHNTVSWYQQALGQGPQFIFQYYREEENGRGNFPPRFSGLQFPNYSSELNVNALELDDSALYLCASSLEGGSTEAFFGQGTRLTVV.

This chain connects TRBV4-1 to TRBJ1-1; D is unresolved. V was cut by 4 bases and J by 4 bases, with 13 bases left in between. The CDR3 is 14 amino acids. The germline V gene has CDR1 MGHRA and CDR2 YSYEKL. CDR3 loop: CASSPLGRRTEAFF. The CDR3 nucleotides read TGCGCCAGCAGCCCCCTCGGCAGGCGCACTGAAGCTTTCTTT.

Only one count was recorded for this clone. The gene calls are TRBV20-1 and TRBJ1-3; tentative D call: TRBD1 (5 bases). Trimming took 3 bases from V and 3 from J, leaving 12 bases between them. The germline V gene has CDR1 DFQATT and CDR2 SNEGSKA (reference sequence). The CDR3 is made up of 14 amino acids. CDR3 amino acids: CSASLPTVGNTIYF. For the CDR3, the DNA is TGCAGTGCTAGTCTCCCGACAGTTGGAAACACCATATATTTT.

This clone occurred many times. The chain carries TRBV19 and TRBJ1-6, with no clear D. Trimming shortened V by 3 bases and J by 8 bases, and 8 bases separated the two germline ends. The CDR3 contains 13 residues. Germline V CDR1 and CDR2: LNHDA, SQIVND (reference sequence). The chain's CDR3 is CASSISSDSPLHF. The CDR3 coding sequence is TGTGCCAGTAGTATCTCGTCAGATTCACCCCTCCACTTT.

The J gene is TRBJ1-1, the V gene TRBV5-1, with D perhaps TRBD1 (5 bases). The germline V and J ends were trimmed by 0 bases and 6 bases, with 12 bases remaining between them. Germline V gives CDR1 SGHRS, CDR2 YFSETQ. This CDR3 contains 14 residues. The CDR3 spells CASSLEGLAAEAFF. The DNA of the CDR3 is TGCGCCAGCAGCTTGGAGGGGTTAGCGGCTGAAGCTTTCTTT.

The sample holds a few counts of this clone. V gene TRBV29-1 combines with J gene TRBJ2-5, with D tentatively TRBD2 (5 bases). This CDR3 contains 14 residues. Germline V gene sequence: CDR1 SQVTM, CDR2 ANQGSEA. The V gene lost 4 bases and the J gene lost 4 bases, with 16 bases spanning the gap. This CDR3 reads CSVVGIASAETQYF. Here the CDR3 DNA reads TGCAGCGTTGTGGGCATAGCGTCGGCAGAGACCCAGTACTTC.

The chain has TRBV6-2 or TRBV6-3 and TRBJ2-3; no reliable D call. The germline V gene has CDR1 MNHEY and CDR2 SVGEGT. The CDR3 loop spans 13 amino acids. The V end lost 3 bases, the J end lost 2 bases, and 6 bases lay between the germline ends. CDR3 residues: CASSYQSTDTQYF. CDR3 bases: TGTGCCAGCAGTTATCAATCCACAGATACGCAGTATTTT.

J is TRBJ2-7 and V is TRBV19; D is unresolved. Germline CDR1 reads LNHDA; CDR2 reads SQIVND (reference sequence). The CDR3 sequence is 12 residues long. Trimming stripped 4 bases from V and 6 bases from J, with 10 bases between. CDR3 in amino acids: CASSTLGSEQYF. CDR3 bases: TGTGCCAGTAGTACCCTCGGTAGCGAGCAGTACTTC.

This chain uses TRBV9 with TRBJ2-3, with 10 bases identical to TRBD2. Germline-derived CDR1 and CDR2 are SGDLS and YYNGEE. The CDR3 spans 19 residues. With V trimmed by 6 bases and J by 4 bases, 20 bases remained unmatched. The CDR3 here is CASTKLAGGPRILADTQYF. Here the CDR3 DNA reads TGTGCCAGCACCAAGTTAGCGGGGGGTCCGAGGATCCTGGCAGATACGCAGTATTTT. The full variable domain, with the rest looked up from reference TRBV9 and TRBJ2-3, is DSGVTQTPKHLITATGQRVTLRCSPRSGDLSVYWYQQSLDQGLQFLIQYYNGEERAKGNILERFSAQQFPDLHSELNLSSLELGDSALYFCASTKLAGGPRILADTQYFGPGTRLTVL.

The chain couples TRBV6-2 or TRBV6-3 to TRBJ1-2, with 11 bases identical to TRBD1. The CDR3 spans 16 residues. CDR1 and CDR2 (germline): MNHEY, SVGEGT. V lost 1 base to trimming and J lost 2 bases; unmatched junction nucleotides: 3. CDR3 sequence reads: CASSYFRTGGNYGYTF. The CDR3 DNA follows: TGTGCCAGCAGTTACTTTCGGACAGGGGGCAACTATGGCTACACCTTC.

The chain employs TRBV7-2 and TRBJ2-1; 8 bases match TRBD1. The junction had 7 bases not matched to a gene; V was cut back by 7 bases and J by 8 bases. The germline gives CDR1 SGHTA, CDR2 FQGNSA. The CDR3 extends over 13 amino acids. CDR3: CASTQGARDEQFF. The DNA for the CDR3 is TGTGCCAGCACGCAGGGGGCAAGGGATGAGCAGTTCTTC.